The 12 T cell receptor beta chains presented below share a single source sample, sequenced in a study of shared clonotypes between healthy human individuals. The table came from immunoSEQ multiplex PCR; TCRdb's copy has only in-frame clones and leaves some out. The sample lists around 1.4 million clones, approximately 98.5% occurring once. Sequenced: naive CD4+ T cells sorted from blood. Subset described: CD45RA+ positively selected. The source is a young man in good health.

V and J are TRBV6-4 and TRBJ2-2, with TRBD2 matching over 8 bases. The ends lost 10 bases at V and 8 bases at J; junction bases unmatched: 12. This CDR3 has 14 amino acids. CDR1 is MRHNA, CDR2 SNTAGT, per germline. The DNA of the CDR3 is TGTGCCACCAAAAGACTAGCGAGGGCAGGGGAGCTGTTTTTT. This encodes CATKRLARAGELFF.

The CDR3 reads CASSFLTGTGNTIYF. The CDR3, as DNA: TGTGCCAGCAGCTTCCTAACAGGGACTGGAAACACCATATATTTT. The chain combines TRBV5-5 with TRBJ1-3, with D possibly matching TRBD1 (6 bases). This CDR3 spans 15 amino acids. CDR1 and CDR2 from the germline V gene are SGHKS and YYEKEE (reference sequence). The germline V and J ends were trimmed by 2 bases and 2 bases, with 11 bases remaining between them.

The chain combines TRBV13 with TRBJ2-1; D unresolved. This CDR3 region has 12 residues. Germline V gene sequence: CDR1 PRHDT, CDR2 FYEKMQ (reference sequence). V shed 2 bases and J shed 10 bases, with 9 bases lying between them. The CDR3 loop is CASSLRLGEQFF. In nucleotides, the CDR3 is TGTGCCAGCAGCTTAAGACTCGGGGAGCAGTTCTTC.

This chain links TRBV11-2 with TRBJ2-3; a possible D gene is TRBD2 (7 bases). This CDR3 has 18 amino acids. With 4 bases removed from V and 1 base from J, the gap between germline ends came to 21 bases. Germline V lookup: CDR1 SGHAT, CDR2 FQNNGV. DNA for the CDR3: TGTGCCAGCAGCTCTAGGAGGGGGGGTACTAGCGGCACAGATACGCAGTATTTT. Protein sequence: CASSSRRGGTSGTDTQYF.

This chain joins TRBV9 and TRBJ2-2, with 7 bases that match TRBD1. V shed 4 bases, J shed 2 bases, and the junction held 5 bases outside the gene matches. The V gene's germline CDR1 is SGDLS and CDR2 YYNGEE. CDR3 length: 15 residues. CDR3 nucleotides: TGTGCCAGCAGCTTCCGGGACAGAAACACCGGGGAGCTGTTTTTT. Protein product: CASSFRDRNTGELFF.

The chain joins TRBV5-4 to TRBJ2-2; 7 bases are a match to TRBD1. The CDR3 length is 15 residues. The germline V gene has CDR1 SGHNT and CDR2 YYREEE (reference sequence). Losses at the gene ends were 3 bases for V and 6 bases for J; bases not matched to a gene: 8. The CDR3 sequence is CASSWGTGQSGELFF. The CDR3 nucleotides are TGTGCCAGCAGCTGGGGGACGGGACAGTCCGGGGAGCTGTTTTTT.

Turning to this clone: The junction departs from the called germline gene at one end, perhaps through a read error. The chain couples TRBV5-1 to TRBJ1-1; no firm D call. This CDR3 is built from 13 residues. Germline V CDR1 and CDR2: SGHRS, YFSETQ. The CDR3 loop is CASRLGENTEAFF. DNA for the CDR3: TGCGCCAGCAGGTTGGGAGAGAACACTGAAGCTTTCTTT. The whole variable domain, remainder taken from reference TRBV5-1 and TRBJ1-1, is KAGVTQTPRYLIKTRGQQVTLSCSPISGHRSVSWYQQTPGQGLQFLFEYFSETQRNKGNFPGRFSGRQFSNSRSEMNVSTLELGDSALYLCASRLGENTEAFFGQGTRLTVV.

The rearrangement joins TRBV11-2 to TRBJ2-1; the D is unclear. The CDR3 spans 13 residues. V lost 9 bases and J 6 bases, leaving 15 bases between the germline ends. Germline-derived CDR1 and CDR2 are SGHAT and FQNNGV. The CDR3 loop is CASNGVLSNEQFF. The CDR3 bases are TGTGCCAGTAACGGAGTTCTAAGCAATGAGCAGTTCTTC.

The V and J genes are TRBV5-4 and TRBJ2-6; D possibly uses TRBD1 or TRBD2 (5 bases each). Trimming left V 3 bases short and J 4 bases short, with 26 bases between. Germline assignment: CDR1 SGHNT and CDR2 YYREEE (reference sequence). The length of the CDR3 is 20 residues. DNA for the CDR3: TGTGCCAGCAGCTCCCGATCCTCCGGGACGACGGCTAGGGGGGCCAACGTCCTGACTTTC. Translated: CASSSRSSGTTARGANVLTF. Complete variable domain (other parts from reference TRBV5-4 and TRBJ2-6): ETGVTQSPTHLIKTRGQQVTLRCSSQSGHNTVSWYQQALGQGPQFIFQYYREEENGRGNFPPRFSGLQFPNYSSELNVNALELDDSALYLCASSSRSSGTTARGANVLTFGAGSRLTVL.

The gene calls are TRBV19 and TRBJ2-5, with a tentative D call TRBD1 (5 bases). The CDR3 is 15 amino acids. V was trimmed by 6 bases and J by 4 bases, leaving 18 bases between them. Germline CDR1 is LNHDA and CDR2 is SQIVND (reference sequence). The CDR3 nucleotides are TGTGCCAGTAGACCGACAGTGGTGAATCGAGAGACCCAGTACTTC. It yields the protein CASRPTVVNRETQYF.

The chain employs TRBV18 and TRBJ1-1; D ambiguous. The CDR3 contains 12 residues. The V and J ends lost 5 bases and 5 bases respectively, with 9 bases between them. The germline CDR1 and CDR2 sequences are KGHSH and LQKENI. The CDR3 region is CASSTRGTEAFF. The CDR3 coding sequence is TGTGCCAGCTCAACACGTGGGACTGAAGCTTTCTTT.

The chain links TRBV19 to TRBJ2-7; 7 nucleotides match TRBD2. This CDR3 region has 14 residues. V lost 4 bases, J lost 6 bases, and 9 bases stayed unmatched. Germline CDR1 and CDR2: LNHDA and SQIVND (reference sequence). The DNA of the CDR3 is TGTGCCAGTAGTACCGGGGTAGCGGGTCTCGAGCAGTACTTC. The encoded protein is CASSTGVAGLEQYF.